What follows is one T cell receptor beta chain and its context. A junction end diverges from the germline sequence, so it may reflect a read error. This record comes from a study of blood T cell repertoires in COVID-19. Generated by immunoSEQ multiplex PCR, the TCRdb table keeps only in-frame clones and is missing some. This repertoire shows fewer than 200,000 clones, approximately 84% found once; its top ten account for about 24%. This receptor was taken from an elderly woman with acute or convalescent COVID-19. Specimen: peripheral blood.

The CDR3: CPGTGFSYEQYF. CDR3 sequence (DNA): TGCCCCGGGACAGGGTTCTCCTACGAGCAGTACTTC. V usage is TRBV10-3 and J usage is TRBJ2-7; TRBD1 aligns across 9 bases. The germline V gene encodes CDR1 ENHRY and CDR2 SYGVKD. This CDR3 comprises 12 residues.